The 17 T cell receptor beta chains given below trace back to one sample, sequenced in a study of Graves' ophthalmopathy and Graves' hyperthyroidism. Amplifying from RNA transcripts, the study obtained TCR beta CDR3 regions. Scientists carried out first-round RT-PCR using HTBI primers and then a second-round multiplex PCR. One entry per CDR3 protein results from TCRdb running MiXCR on the multiplex PCR reads. This sample has more than 1,000,000 distinct CDR3 sequences, with about 38% found just once. Sample: peripheral blood or thyroid tissue (not recorded which). These receptor sequences come from an adult man with Graves' hyperthyroidism.

This clonotype occurred a few times. This chain connects TRBV20-1 to TRBJ2-6, with 9 bases matching TRBD1. CDR3 length: 15 amino acids. Per germline, CDR1 DFQATT and CDR2 SNEGSKA (reference sequence). J was trimmed by 5 bases and V by 5 bases; bases with no gene match: 7. The CDR3 sequence: CSAVGDRDWANVLTF. CDR3 nucleotides: TGCAGTGCTGTAGGGGACAGGGATTGGGCCAACGTCCTGACTTTC.

For this clonotype: This may come from a read error, since a much larger clone is one base off. The chain combines TRBV10-3 with TRBJ2-5; D gene unclear. Germline V gene data show CDR1 as ENHRY and CDR2 as SYGVKD. The CDR3 is 16 residues long. CDR3: CASSYSRLVGQGTQYF. The CDR3 DNA sequence: TGTGCCAGCAGTTACTCGAGGCTAGTAGGTCAAGGGACCCAGTACTTC.

The V and J genes are TRBV2 and TRBJ2-7; D tentatively fits TRBD1 or TRBD2 (5 bases each). Germline loops: CDR1 SNHLY, CDR2 FYNNEI. This CDR3 comprises 13 residues. The V and J ends lost 8 bases and 5 bases respectively, with 16 bases between them. The CDR3 sequence is CASGDGGWDEQYF. CDR3 in DNA: TGTGCCAGCGGGGATGGGGGTTGGGACGAGCAGTACTTC.

The sample holds many counts of this clonotype. V and J are TRBV5-6 and TRBJ2-7, with D possibly TRBD1 on 6 matching bases. There are 13 residues in the CDR3. V was pared by 4 bases and J by 3 bases, with 11 bases between. Germline V gene sequence: CDR1 SGHDT, CDR2 YYEEEE. The CDR3 loop reads CASSETGFYEQYF. DNA for the CDR3: TGTGCCAGCAGCGAGACAGGCTTCTACGAGCAGTACTTC.

V and J are TRBV2 and TRBJ2-7; D assignment may be TRBD1 or TRBD2 (5 bases each). The J call may be faulty, since TRBJ2-1 better matches the DNA end. Germline values: CDR1 SNHLY, CDR2 FYNNEI. The CDR3 runs 13 residues. CDR3 region: CASRGRPANEQFF. The CDR3 nucleotides are TGTGCCAGCAGGGGACGACCGGCGAATGAGCAGTTCTTC.

The rearrangement links TRBV10-3 to TRBJ1-2; D gene unclear. Looked up from germline, CDR1 is ENHRY and CDR2 is SYGVKD. Trimming removed 4 bases from V and 0 bases from J, with 15 bases in between. The CDR3 loop spans 16 amino acids. The CDR3 coding sequence is TGTGCCATCAGTGTAGGGCCGGGGAGCGCTAACTATGGCTACACCTTC. Protein: CAISVGPGSANYGYTF.

In this sample, this clonotype turned up many times. The chain recombines TRBV25-1 with TRBJ1-6; TRBD1 matches at 7 bases. Germline assignment: CDR1 MGHDK and CDR2 SYGVNS. This CDR3 is built from 14 residues. V lost 5 bases and J lost 9; bases outside the gene matches: 7. CDR3 sequence: CASSREGAGSPLHF. CDR3 DNA sequence: TGTGCCAGCAGTAGGGAGGGGGCTGGTTCACCCCTCCACTTT.

This clonotype was picked up a small number of times. The chain links TRBV2 to TRBJ2-5, with D possibly being TRBD1 (6 bases). CDR1 SNHLY and CDR2 FYNNEI come from the germline V gene. V gave up 5 bases and J gave up 4 bases, with 20 bases separating them. CDR3 length: 16 residues. CDR3 loop: CASSYSRRGRGETQYF. The DNA for the CDR3 is TGTGCCAGCAGTTACTCGCGCAGGGGCCGGGGAGAGACCCAGTACTTC.

This chain connects TRBV7-8 to TRBJ2-5; D may be TRBD2 (5 bases). This CDR3 has 11 amino acids. Trimming left V 7 bases short and J 4 bases short, with 7 bases between. Germline V lookup: CDR1 SGHVS, CDR2 FQNEAQ. The CDR3 reads CASIEGETQYF. In DNA form, the CDR3 reads TGTGCCAGCATCGAGGGAGAGACCCAGTACTTC.

This clonotype was counted many times. DNA of the CDR3: TGTGCCAGCAGCTTAGTTTGGGGGCGGATCACTGAAGCTTTCTTT. It translates to CASSLVWGRITEAFF. The J gene is TRBJ1-1, the V gene TRBV13; TRBD1 is a possible D gene (6 bases). The germline V gene encodes CDR1 PRHDT and CDR2 FYEKMQ (reference sequence). The CDR3 consists of 15 residues. The V end was cut by 1 base, the J end by 4 bases, with 13 bases between.

J is TRBJ2-5 and V is TRBV7-2; 7 nucleotides line up with TRBD1. The CDR3 has 15 residues. CDR1 SGHTA and CDR2 FQGNSA come from the germline V gene. After removal of 3 bases from V and 4 bases from J, the junction contained 8 bases not matched to a gene. CDR3 residues: CASSLHRGRLETQYF. The CDR3 nucleotides are TGTGCCAGCAGCTTGCATAGGGGGCGCTTAGAGACCCAGTACTTC.

This chain uses TRBV4-1 with TRBJ2-7; 8 bases fit TRBD1. The CDR3 contains 15 residues. Losses at the gene ends were 1 base for V and 4 bases for J; bases not matched to a gene: 6. In germline, CDR1 is MGHRA, CDR2 YSYEKL. The CDR3 region has the DNA TGCGCCAGCAGCCAAGGAGACAGGGGCCCGTACGAGCAGTACTTC. Its translation is CASSQGDRGPYEQYF.

This clonotype showed up many times. The V and J genes are TRBV12-3 or TRBV12-4 and TRBJ1-1; D is perhaps TRBD1 (5 bases). The V gene lost 7 bases and the J gene lost 4 bases, with 16 bases spanning the gap. The CDR3 is 14 residues long. In DNA form, the CDR3 reads TGTGCCAGCACCCCTCATGCCGGGGCCACTGAAGCTTTCTTT. It codes for CASTPHAGATEAFF.

With regard to this clonotype: At one of its ends the junction is not consistent with the germline gene, which may arise from a read error. The rearrangement joins TRBV5-1 to TRBJ1-2; 8 bases are a match to TRBD1. The length of the CDR3 is 15 residues. From germline, CDR1 is SGHRS and CDR2 YFSETQ. The CDR3 bases are TGCGCCAACAGCTTCCTTTCAGGGGGCTTTCGTGGCTACACCTTC. Its protein product is CANSFLSGGFRGYTF.

This clonotype was recorded many times. The chain joins TRBV7-3 to TRBJ2-5; 7 positions match TRBD2. Germline values: CDR1 SGHTA, CDR2 FQGTGA. This CDR3 contains 14 residues. Germline trimming cut 5 bases from V and 5 bases from J; bases unmatched to any gene: 8. Here the CDR3 reads CASSQDSGSETQYF. In nucleotides, the CDR3 is TGTGCCAGCAGCCAGGATAGCGGGTCCGAGACCCAGTACTTC.

Turning to this clonotype: This clone may be a read error of a much larger clone one base away. This rearrangement joins TRBV10-3 to TRBJ2-7; D might be TRBD2 (5 bases). The ends were cut back, 0 bases at V and 7 bases at J, with 22 bases in the middle. The germline CDR1 and CDR2 sequences are ENHRY and SYGVKD. CDR3 length equals 17 residues. The CDR3 here is CAISESFGRERTREQYF. CDR3 DNA: TGTGCCATCAGTGAGTCTTTCGGTCGGGAACGCACGCGGGAGCAGTACTTC.

The chain uses TRBV20-1 and TRBJ2-5; the match to TRBD2 covers 8 bases. Germline CDR1 reads DFQATT; CDR2 reads SNEGSKA (reference sequence). The J segment lost 6 bases and the V segment lost 2 bases, leaving 8 bases of the junction unmatched. The CDR3 has 14 residues. CDR3 loop: CSARRGGAAQTQYF. DNA of the CDR3: TGCAGTGCTAGACGGGGGGGGGCCGCGCAGACCCAGTACTTC.